These T cell receptor beta chains were read from a single sample in a study of Ad26.COV2.S vaccination and SARS-CoV-2 variants. The protocol was immunoSEQ multiplex PCR, while the TCRdb copy is restricted to in-frame clones and leaves out a portion. The repertoire holds 300,000 to 400,000 clones, with 85% to 90% as singletons. The sample here was peripheral blood, taken in a trial of Ad26.COV2.S vaccine versus placebo. The receptors shown here come from a person between 18 and 60 years old who received the Ad26.COV2.S COVID-19 vaccine or a placebo. CDR3s include the opening cysteine and the closing phenylalanine or tryptophan. The D gene is left open where the match is weak. A row's size may be missing; if present it is once, few, many or a size class.

d_gene	v_gene	j_gene	abundance	CDR3aa	CDR3nt
NA	TRBV4-1	TRBJ2-1	once	CASSPRGPGISYNEQFF	TGCGCCAGCAGCCCCCGGGGGCCGGGGATCTCCTACAATGAGCAGTTCTTC
TRBD1	TRBV5-1	TRBJ1-2	NA	CASSLGQGADGYTF	TGCGCCAGCAGCTTGGGGCAGGGGGCGGATGGCTACACCTTC
NA	TRBV7-2	TRBJ2-2	NA	CASSLGLANTGELFF	TGTGCCAGCAGCTTAGGACTGGCGAACACCGGGGAGCTGTTTTTT
TRBD2	TRBV19	TRBJ2-3	NA	CASSPTSGGSSTDTQYF	TGTGCCAGTAGTCCGACTAGCGGGGGGAGTAGCACAGATACGCAGTATTTT
TRBD2	TRBV3-1/TRBV3-2	TRBJ2-5	NA	CASSQELWVAGGPSGETQYF	TGTGCCAGCAGCCAAGAATTGTGGGTAGCGGGAGGGCCCTCTGGAGAGACCCAGTACTTC
TRBD1	TRBV9	TRBJ1-5	NA	CASSRTGSSNQPQHF	TGTGCCAGCAGCCGGACAGGGAGCAGCAATCAGCCCCAGCATTTT
NA	TRBV28	TRBJ2-5	NA	CASSLPQGRHSRETQYF	TGTGCCAGCAGTTTACCCCAGGGGAGACACTCTCGGGAGACCCAGTACTTC
TRBD1	TRBV28	TRBJ2-5	once	CASSSSTGMNFRETQYF	TGTGCCAGCAGTTCATCGACAGGGATGAATTTTAGGGAGACCCAGTACTTC
NA	TRBV5-1	TRBJ2-3	NA	CASSQSTDTQYF	TGCGCCAGCAGCCAAAGCACAGATACGCAGTATTTT
NA	TRBV6-2/TRBV6-3	TRBJ2-3	NA	CASSFKATDTQYF	TGTGCCAGCAGCTTCAAAGCCACAGATACGCAGTATTTT
TRBD2	TRBV11-3	TRBJ2-3	NA	CASSPKRDFTDTQYF	TGTGCCAGCAGCCCTAAGCGGGATTTCACAGATACGCAGTATTTT
NA	TRBV11-2	TRBJ1-1	NA	CASSLSPSGTEAFF	TGTGCCAGCAGCTTGAGCCCATCAGGCACTGAAGCTTTCTTT
NA	TRBV18	TRBJ2-3	NA	CASSPGATDTQYF	TGTGCCAGCTCACCGGGCGCAACAGATACGCAGTATTTT
NA	TRBV24-1	TRBJ1-1	NA	CATSDLQGPNTEAFF	TGTGCCACCAGTGATTTGCAGGGGCCCAACACTGAAGCTTTCTTT
TRBD1	TRBV7-2	TRBJ1-1	NA	CASSKPGTGILSDTEAFF	TGTGCCAGCAGCAAACCCGGGACAGGGATACTGTCGGACACTGAAGCTTTCTTT
NA	TRBV19	TRBJ1-1	once	CASSTLGRLGEAFF	TGTGCCAGTAGTACCCTCGGTCGTTTAGGTGAAGCTTTCTTT
NA	TRBV5-5	TRBJ1-1	NA	CASSPWTDTEAFF	TGTGCCAGCAGCCCCTGGACAGACACTGAAGCTTTCTTT
NA	TRBV5-6	TRBJ1-1	NA	CASSYYTEAFF	TGTGCCAGCAGCTATTACACTGAAGCTTTCTTT
NA	TRBV11-2	TRBJ2-7	NA	CASSLVSGKIMVYEQYF	TGTGCCAGCAGCTTAGTCTCAGGGAAAATTATGGTCTACGAGCAGTACTTC
NA	TRBV2	TRBJ1-5	NA	CASSEPGRNNQPQHF	TGTGCCAGCAGTGAGCCCGGGCGGAATAATCAGCCCCAGCATTTT
NA	TRBV27	TRBJ1-2	NA	CASSKQPTNYGYTF	TGTGCCAGCAGTAAGCAGCCCACTAACTATGGCTACACCTTC
NA	TRBV19	TRBJ1-2	once	CASIDSSYGYTF	TGTGCCAGTATTGACAGTAGCTATGGCTACACCTTC
NA	TRBV10-3	TRBJ1-1	NA	CAIRKTQGETEAFF	TGTGCCATCAGGAAGACTCAGGGAGAGACTGAAGCTTTCTTT
NA	TRBV7-9	TRBJ2-4	once	CVVEGGLAKNIQYF	TGTGTCGTAGAAGGAGGGTTAGCCAAAAACATTCAGTACTTC
NA	TRBV20-1	TRBJ1-1	once	CSASPGLFEAFF	TGCAGTGCTAGTCCCGGACTATTTGAAGCTTTCTTT
TRBD2	TRBV19	TRBJ2-1	NA	CASSRGGRAEQFF	TGTGCCAGTAGTCGTGGCGGGAGGGCTGAGCAGTTCTTC
NA	TRBV9	TRBJ2-1	NA	CASSVVGRNEQFF	TGTGCCAGCAGCGTAGTAGGGCGCAATGAGCAGTTCTTC
TRBD2	TRBV6-6	TRBJ2-3	NA	CASSYRGRGTDTQYF	TGTGCCAGCAGTTACCGGGGGAGGGGCACAGATACGCAGTATTTT
NA	TRBV14	TRBJ2-3	NA	CASSQLAATDTQYF	TGTGCCAGCAGCCAGTTAGCGGCAACAGATACGCAGTATTTT
NA	TRBV7-2	TRBJ2-7	NA	CASSLDFYEQYF	TGTGCCAGCAGCTTGGACTTTTACGAGCAGTACTTC
TRBD2	TRBV5-1	TRBJ2-2	NA	CASSEGLAGRTGELFF	TGCGCCAGCAGCGAGGGACTAGCGGGGAGAACCGGGGAGCTGTTTTTT
TRBD1	TRBV5-1	TRBJ1-4	NA	CASSSRQGSNEKLFF	TGCGCCAGCAGCTCTAGACAGGGCTCTAATGAAAAACTGTTTTTT
NA	TRBV18	TRBJ1-5	NA	CASSPQGRLSNQPQHF	TGTGCCAGCTCACCACAAGGCAGGCTTAGCAATCAGCCCCAGCATTTT
TRBD1	TRBV18	TRBJ1-2	NA	CASSDGTGPIYGYTF	TGTGCCAGCTCGGATGGGACAGGGCCAATCTATGGCTACACCTTC
TRBD1	TRBV28	TRBJ1-1	NA	CASRTLSGTGLRTEAFF	TGTGCCAGCAGGACTCTATCCGGGACAGGGTTGCGAACTGAAGCTTTCTTT
NA	TRBV5-1	TRBJ1-2	NA	CASSPRAREDYGYTF	TGCGCCAGCAGCCCGCGGGCCAGGGAGGACTATGGCTACACCTTC
NA	TRBV6-4	TRBJ2-1	few	CASSAGGGGYNEQFF	TGTGCCAGCAGTGCGGGGGGCGGGGGATACAATGAGCAGTTCTTC
NA	TRBV7-9	TRBJ1-2	NA	CASSFGGSLVGYTF	TGTGCCAGCAGCTTCGGAGGGTCATTGGTGGGCTACACCTTC
TRBD1	TRBV3-1/TRBV3-2	TRBJ2-1	NA	CASSHFDRDLISYNEQFF	TGTGCCAGCAGCCATTTCGACAGGGACCTAATCTCCTACAATGAGCAGTTCTTC
NA	TRBV7-2	TRBJ1-5	NA	CASSFISGNNQPQHF	TGTGCCAGCAGCTTTATATCAGGGAACAATCAGCCCCAGCATTTT
NA	TRBV6-5	TRBJ2-2	NA	CASKPRRNTGELFF	TGTGCCAGCAAGCCACGCCGGAACACCGGGGAGCTGTTTTTT
NA	TRBV19	TRBJ1-2	NA	CASSIAGGRHYGYTF	TGTGCCAGTAGTATAGCTGGCGGAAGACACTATGGCTACACCTTC
NA	TRBV13	TRBJ1-1	NA	CASTGEGNTEAFF	TGTGCCAGCACCGGGGAGGGGAACACTGAAGCTTTCTTT
NA	TRBV2	TRBJ1-2	NA	CASSVRRSGGYGYTF	TGTGCCAGCAGTGTGAGAAGGTCCGGAGGCTATGGCTACACCTTC
NA	TRBV9	TRBJ2-7	NA	CASSVADSSYEQYF	TGTGCCAGCAGCGTAGCTGATAGCAGCTACGAGCAGTACTTC
NA	TRBV7-2	TRBJ1-2	NA	CASSFAVIDYGYTF	TGTGCCAGCAGCTTCGCAGTCATAGACTATGGCTACACCTTC
NA	TRBV9	TRBJ1-4	NA	CASSVGGSDEKLFF	TGTGCCAGCAGCGTAGGAGGGAGCGATGAAAAACTGTTTTTT
NA	TRBV4-2	TRBJ1-6	NA	CASSQYDNEVSYNSPLHF	TGTGCCAGCAGCCAATACGATAACGAAGTCTCCTATAATTCACCCCTCCACTTT
NA	TRBV24-1	TRBJ2-3	NA	CATSDPPTDTQYF	TGTGCCACCAGTGATCCACCAACAGATACGCAGTATTTT
NA	TRBV7-2	TRBJ1-1	NA	CASSLKPFATEAFF	TGTGCCAGCAGCTTGAAGCCCTTTGCCACTGAAGCTTTCTTT